A selection of T cell receptor beta chains follows, all from one sample in a study of human CD4 T cells and Enterobacteriaceae. Here immunoSEQ multiplex PCR was the method, and the copy in TCRdb shows in-frame clones only, minus some. The table shows fewer than 35,000 clones, with around 80% occurring only once. The sample comprised memory CD4+ T cells from blood. All receptors come from a human donor in good health. CDR3s include the opening cysteine and the closing phenylalanine or tryptophan. The D gene is left open where the match is weak. Only part of the rows carry a size: once, few, many, or a class if the clone is expanded.

TRBV6-6	TRBJ1-5	NA	NA	CASSLTDNQPQHF	TGTGCCAGCAGTCTGACAGACAATCAGCCCCAGCATTTT
TRBV11-2	TRBJ2-7	NA	NA	CASRTDYSYEQYF	TGTGCCAGCAGGACGGACTACTCCTACGAGCAGTACTTC
TRBV9	TRBJ1-1	NA	NA	CASSLPTPNTEAFF	TGTGCCAGCAGCCTACCGACACCTAACACTGAAGCTTTCTTT
TRBV23-1	TRBJ2-1	NA	NA	CASSQSTGSGNNEQFF	TGCGCCAGCAGTCAGTCAACAGGGTCAGGAAACAATGAGCAGTTCTTC
TRBV5-1	TRBJ1-4	NA	NA	CASSPTGTPGSEKLFF	TGCGCCAGCAGCCCTACCGGGACACCGGGTAGTGAAAAACTGTTTTTT
TRBV9	TRBJ2-1	NA	NA	CASSVDLSSYNEQFF	TGTGCCAGCAGCGTAGATCTTAGCTCCTACAATGAGCAGTTCTTC
TRBV11-2	TRBJ2-1	NA	few	CASTDPGDFSYNEQFF	TGTGCCAGCACCGATCCGGGGGACTTCTCCTACAATGAGCAGTTCTTC
TRBV5-4	TRBJ2-7	TRBD2	NA	CASTPSGGSNEQYF	TGTGCCAGCACCCCAAGCGGGGGAAGCAACGAGCAGTACTTC
TRBV7-9	TRBJ1-6	NA	NA	CASSREPNSPLHF	TGTGCCAGCAGCCGAGAACCTAATTCACCCCTCCACTTT
TRBV10-3	TRBJ1-1	NA	NA	CATKGRANTEAFF	TGTGCCACCAAGGGACGGGCGAACACTGAAGCTTTCTTT
TRBV6-6	TRBJ1-1	NA	NA	CASRGRDTEAFF	TGTGCCAGCAGGGGGCGAGATACTGAAGCTTTCTTT
TRBV11-3	TRBJ1-2	TRBD1	NA	CASSLAPSGGGVYGYTF	TGTGCCAGCAGCTTAGCCCCCTCGGGAGGGGGCGTCTATGGCTACACCTTC
TRBV18	TRBJ1-2	NA	NA	CASSEHRLDYGYTF	TGTGCCAGCTCTGAGCACAGGTTGGACTATGGCTACACCTTC
TRBV28	TRBJ2-1	TRBD2	NA	CASSLTTSGYSYNEQFF	TGTGCCAGCAGTCTGACGACTAGCGGGTACTCCTACAATGAGCAGTTCTTC
TRBV28	TRBJ1-2	NA	NA	CASSTGPRGYTF	TGTGCCAGCAGTACAGGACCCCGAGGGTACACCTTC
TRBV5-1	TRBJ2-7	NA	NA	CASSFGQTLGGQYF	TGCGCCAGCAGCTTCGGACAGACACTCGGCGGGCAGTACTTC
TRBV6-1	TRBJ2-1	TRBD1	NA	CASSEIRGPSNEQFF	TGTGCCAGCAGTGAAATCAGGGGGCCGTCGAATGAGCAGTTCTTC
TRBV30	TRBJ1-2	TRBD1	NA	CAWSKGTDGGGYTF	TGTGCCTGGAGTAAGGGGACAGACGGGGGTGGCTACACCTTC
TRBV10-1	TRBJ2-1	NA	NA	CASSREIINEQFF	TGCGCCAGCAGTAGGGAGATCATCAATGAGCAGTTCTTC
TRBV6-1	TRBJ1-5	NA	few	CASSDIRPQHF	TGTGCCAGCAGTGATATTCGGCCCCAGCATTTT
TRBV29-1	TRBJ1-2	NA	once	CSVEGRSYGYTF	TGCAGCGTTGAGGGACGCAGCTATGGCTACACCTTC
TRBV2	TRBJ1-2	NA	NA	CASRRDGPNYGYTF	TGTGCCAGCCGAAGGGACGGCCCTAACTATGGCTACACCTTC
TRBV27	TRBJ1-2	NA	once	CASSSLRELGYTF	TGTGCCAGCAGTTCCCTCAGGGAACTGGGCTACACCTTC
TRBV5-1	TRBJ2-7	NA	NA	CASSLDWGRSSYEQYF	TGCGCCAGCAGCTTGGATTGGGGCCGGAGCTCCTACGAGCAGTACTTC
TRBV7-9	TRBJ2-1	TRBD2	NA	CASSLGAGGRFF	TGTGCCAGCAGCTTAGGAGCGGGAGGGAGGTTCTTC
TRBV9	TRBJ2-7	NA	NA	CASSRGGSYEQYF	TGTGCCAGCAGTAGGGGGGGCTCCTACGAGCAGTACTTC
TRBV10-2	TRBJ2-7	TRBD1	NA	CASSDGDRTYEQYF	TGCGCCAGCAGTGACGGGGACAGGACCTACGAGCAGTACTTC
TRBV10-3	TRBJ1-3	NA	NA	CAIMSSGNTIYF	TGTGCCATCATGAGCTCTGGAAACACCATATATTTT
TRBV7-8	TRBJ1-5	TRBD1	NA	CASSPQGALNQPQHF	TGTGCCAGCAGCCCCCAGGGGGCGCTCAATCAGCCCCAGCATTTT
TRBV7-3	TRBJ1-1	NA	once	CASSYRENTEAFF	TGTGCCAGCAGCTACAGGGAGAACACTGAAGCTTTCTTT
TRBV5-1	TRBJ2-2	TRBD1	NA	CASSFETGIGGELFF	TGCGCCAGCAGCTTCGAGACAGGGATCGGCGGGGAGCTGTTTTTT
TRBV27	TRBJ2-2	NA	once	CASSPFRGAYTGELFF	TGTGCCAGCAGCCCGTTTCGGGGCGCGTACACCGGGGAGCTGTTTTTT
TRBV2	TRBJ2-5	TRBD1	NA	CASSQDRVQETQYF	TGTGCCAGCAGCCAGGACAGGGTCCAAGAGACCCAGTACTTC
TRBV9	TRBJ2-1	TRBD2	once	CASSGTSGSPNEQFF	TGTGCCAGCAGCGGAACTAGCGGGAGTCCGAATGAGCAGTTCTTC
TRBV6-1	TRBJ1-3	NA	NA	CASSEDPPSQASYRNTIYF	TGTGCCAGCAGTGAAGACCCCCCTTCACAGGCGAGCTATAGAAACACCATATATTTT
TRBV7-3	TRBJ2-7	NA	NA	CASGRDRGSEQYF	TGTGCCAGCGGACGGGATCGTGGGAGCGAGCAGTACTTC
TRBV7-2	TRBJ2-5	NA	NA	CASSPQTSLETQYF	TGTGCCAGCAGCCCCCAGACTAGTCTAGAGACCCAGTACTTC
TRBV7-8	TRBJ2-1	TRBD2	once	CASSPDFRTSGGNEQFF	TGTGCCAGCAGCCCGGATTTTAGGACTAGCGGGGGCAATGAGCAGTTCTTC
TRBV11-2	TRBJ2-3	NA	NA	CASSARDGTDTQYF	TGTGCCAGCAGCGCCCGGGACGGCACAGATACGCAGTATTTT
TRBV7-9	TRBJ1-1	NA	NA	CASSLSGQPGTEAFF	TGTGCCAGCAGCTTATCTGGACAACCTGGGACTGAAGCTTTCTTT
TRBV27	TRBJ1-2	NA	NA	CASSLGGNYGYTF	TGTGCCAGCAGTTTAGGGGGAAACTATGGCTACACCTTC
TRBV27	TRBJ1-1	NA	NA	CASSLPGDNTEAFF	TGTGCCAGCAGCCTGCCGGGTGACAACACTGAAGCTTTCTTT
TRBV15	TRBJ2-4	NA	few	CATSSAGSAKNIQYF	TGTGCCACCAGCAGCGCAGGGTCGGCCAAAAACATTCAGTACTTC
TRBV28	TRBJ2-7	NA	NA	CASSPGGRSYEQYF	TGTGCCAGCAGTCCAGGCGGGCGCTCCTACGAGCAGTACTTC
TRBV28	TRBJ1-4	TRBD1	NA	CASSAGTGSGNKKLFF	TGTGCCAGCAGTGCAGGGACAGGGAGTGGGAATAAAAAACTGTTTTTT
TRBV30	TRBJ1-4	NA	NA	CAWSGRGNEKLFF	TGTGCCTGGAGTGGTAGGGGGAATGAAAAACTGTTTTTT
TRBV5-6	TRBJ1-5	TRBD1	NA	CASSFFRDRSYSNQPQHF	TGTGCCAGCAGCTTTTTCCGGGACAGATCATATAGCAATCAGCCCCAGCATTTT
TRBV5-1	TRBJ2-1	NA	NA	CASSLEQTSESFF	TGCGCCAGCAGCTTGGAACAGACCTCTGAGTCGTTCTTC
TRBV10-2	TRBJ1-6	NA	once	CASTEDNNSPLHF	TGCGCCAGCACGGAGGACAATAATTCACCCCTCCACTTT
TRBV30	TRBJ2-2	NA	NA	CAWRIPGRNTGELFF	TGTGCCTGGAGGATACCGGGACGGAACACCGGGGAGCTGTTTTTT
TRBV2	TRBJ2-1	TRBD2	NA	CASSVSGGFAYNEQFF	TGTGCCAGCAGTGTTAGCGGGGGTTTCGCCTACAATGAGCAGTTCTTC
TRBV29-1	TRBJ2-1	TRBD2	NA	CSGSGRVRYNEQFF	TGCAGCGGCAGCGGGAGGGTCCGCTACAATGAGCAGTTCTTC
TRBV5-4	TRBJ1-2	NA	NA	CASSLEDGANYGYTF	TGTGCCAGCAGCTTGGAGGACGGCGCTAACTATGGCTACACCTTC
TRBV5-1	TRBJ1-4	TRBD1	NA	CASSPGTGPATNEKLFF	TGCGCCAGCAGCCCCGGGACAGGGCCTGCAACTAATGAAAAACTGTTTTTT
TRBV6-1	TRBJ1-2	NA	NA	CASNWGPGKYYGYTF	TGTGCCAGCAATTGGGGGCCAGGGAAGTACTATGGCTACACCTTC
TRBV10-3	TRBJ1-1	TRBD1	NA	CAISGTGQGNTEAFF	TGTGCCATCAGTGGCACCGGACAGGGAAACACTGAAGCTTTCTTT
TRBV30	TRBJ1-3	NA	few	CAWSVRGDTIYF	TGTGCCTGGAGTGTACGAGGAGACACCATATATTTT
TRBV5-4	TRBJ1-2	TRBD1	NA	CASTNDRVDYGYTF	TGTGCCAGCACCAACGACAGGGTTGACTATGGCTACACCTTC
TRBV5-4	TRBJ1-2	TRBD1	NA	CASRDRAYNYGYTF	TGTGCCAGCAGGGACAGGGCATATAACTATGGCTACACCTTC